A selection of T cell receptor beta chains follows, all from one sample in a study of T-cell memory formation after mild COVID-19. TCRdb reprocessed the 5' RACE reads with MiXCR, giving one entry per CDR3 protein. The table lists about 270,000 distinct CDR3 sequences, 16% of them singletons. Sequences were obtained from PBMCs or a T cell subset sorted from them (not recorded which). The source of these receptors is a young man who had mild COVID-19 (a few samples of this study predate the infection). Cell type and time point are not known. Both conserved end residues are trimmed from each CDR3. The size field is filled for only some rows; it gives once, few, many or a size class.

J gene: TRBJ1-1
clone size: -
CDR3 length: 13
V gene: TRBV27
CDR3 protein: ASSSVGTGSPEAF

J gene: TRBJ2-5
clone size: -
CDR3 length: 9
V gene: TRBV6-6
CDR3 protein: ASSLGVTQY

J gene: TRBJ1-1
clone size: few
CDR3 length: 13
V gene: TRBV7-3
CDR3 protein: ASSLSGVTNTEAF

J gene: TRBJ1-5
clone size: few
CDR3 length: 11
V gene: TRBV2
CDR3 protein: ASNGQIHQPQH

J gene: TRBJ1-1
clone size: -
CDR3 length: 14
V gene: TRBV4-2
CDR3 protein: ASSQEGQGGNTEAF

J gene: TRBJ1-2
clone size: -
CDR3 length: 11
V gene: TRBV29-1
CDR3 protein: SVTGPSNYGYT

J gene: TRBJ2-3
clone size: -
CDR3 length: 12
V gene: TRBV25-1
CDR3 protein: ASSGGGYSDTQY

J gene: TRBJ2-5
clone size: -
CDR3 length: 13
V gene: TRBV4-3
CDR3 protein: ASSQLGTEQETQY

J gene: TRBJ2-5
clone size: few
CDR3 length: 13
V gene: TRBV5-1
CDR3 protein: DSSLGQTLRETQY

J gene: TRBJ2-7
clone size: -
CDR3 length: 10
V gene: TRBV29-1
CDR3 protein: SVVRRDYEQY

J gene: TRBJ2-2
clone size: -
CDR3 length: 12
V gene: TRBV5-1
CDR3 protein: ASSLWGGTGELF

J gene: TRBJ2-7
clone size: -
CDR3 length: 10
V gene: TRBV6-2/TRBV6-3
CDR3 protein: ASSWTAYEQY

J gene: TRBJ1-6
clone size: few
CDR3 length: 12
V gene: TRBV5-1
CDR3 protein: ASSPEWVNSPLH

J gene: TRBJ2-3
clone size: few
CDR3 length: 12
V gene: TRBV29-1
CDR3 protein: SSRLAGATDTQY

J gene: TRBJ2-1
clone size: few
CDR3 length: 16
V gene: TRBV7-9
CDR3 protein: ASSLARPSGMSGREQF